Each of the 20 T cell receptor beta chains below was sequenced from the same sample in a study of post-analysis software for immune sequencing data. Study-wide points: Included in a set of 5 or 6 TRBV segments more frequent in patients than controls were TRBV5-6, TRBV5-1 and TRBV20-1.

These TCRs are of unknown antigen specificity. cDNA libraries of TCR beta carried unique molecular identifiers. TCRdb recomputed calls from the PCR reads with MiXCR, one row per CDR3 protein. The data contain about 430,000 distinct CDR3 sequences, about 39% of them singletons. The material sequenced was blood. The receptors here all came from a girl aged 2 to 9 with multiple sclerosis.

This clonotype was observed a single time. The chain couples TRBV4-3 to TRBJ2-1; TRBD2 matches 7 bases. Germline V gives CDR1 LGHNA, CDR2 YSLEER. V dropped 1 base and J dropped 0; count of bases not matched to a gene: 6. This CDR3 is 17 amino acids long. The CDR3 is CASSQAPSGSSYNEQFF. Here the CDR3 DNA reads TGCGCCAGCAGCCAAGCTCCTAGCGGCAGCTCCTACAATGAGCAGTTCTTC.

The chain is built from TRBV28 and TRBJ2-7; D is uncertain. This CDR3 region has 16 residues. V was shortened by 3 bases and J by 2 bases, with 17 bases between the two germline ends. Germline V gene sequence: CDR1 MDHEN, CDR2 SYDVKM. CDR3 in amino acids: CASSFLGPMLTYEQYF. DNA for the CDR3: TGTGCCAGCAGTTTTCTCGGGCCGATGCTGACCTACGAGCAGTACTTC.

The rearrangement joins TRBV10-3 to TRBJ1-1; no clear D. The CDR3 totals 11 residues. Trimming took 8 bases from V and 1 from J, leaving 5 bases between them. Germline V lookup: CDR1 ENHRY, CDR2 SYGVKD. This CDR3 is CAIGRNTEAFF. CDR3 nucleotides: TGTGCCATCGGGCGGAACACTGAAGCTTTCTTT.

This clonotype was detected only a few times. The rearrangement joins TRBV7-2 to TRBJ2-5; 8 bases are a match to TRBD1. The J segment lost 5 bases and the V segment lost 5 bases, leaving 7 bases of the junction unmatched. This CDR3 is 14 amino acids long. In germline, CDR1 is SGHTA, CDR2 FQGNSA. CDR3 sequence (DNA): TGTGCCAGCAGCACCCAACAGGGGGTGGAGACCCAGTACTTC. Its translation is CASSTQQGVETQYF.

This chain uses TRBV9 with TRBJ2-5; maybe TRBD2 (6 bases). CDR3 length equals 18 residues. Trimming removed 3 bases from V and 0 bases from J, with 21 bases in between. Germline V gene lookup returns CDR1 SGDLS and CDR2 YYNGEE. CDR3 coding DNA: TGTGCCAGCAGCGCCCTTGAGTGGGGGGTTATGTACCAAGAGACCCAGTACTTC. Its protein product is CASSALEWGVMYQETQYF.

This clonotype was observed a few times. The chain uses TRBV20-1 and TRBJ1-2; D remains unclear. The CDR3 length is 11 residues. CDR1 is DFQATT, CDR2 SNEGSKA, per germline (reference sequence). CDR3 protein: CSPGNNYGYTF. DNA of the CDR3: TGCTCCCCCGGGAATAACTATGGCTACACCTTC.

V gene TRBV12-3 or TRBV12-4 combines with J gene TRBJ1-5, with D unclear. The CDR3 spans 16 residues. Between the trimmed V and J ends, which lost 2 bases and 0 bases, there was a span of 11 bases. The chain's CDR3 is CASSLKGTDSNQPQHF. CDR3 nucleotides: TGTGCCAGCAGTTTAAAAGGAACGGATAGCAATCAGCCCCAGCATTTT.

CDR3 region: CAISGRASEGQETQYF. The CDR3 DNA follows: TGTGCCATCAGTGGGAGAGCGAGCGAAGGACAAGAGACCCAGTACTTC. This chain connects TRBV10-3 to TRBJ2-5; D gene unclear. V lost 4 bases to trimming and J lost 2 bases, with 17 bases between them. Germline CDR1 ENHRY, CDR2 SYGVKD. This CDR3 contains 16 residues.

This clonotype has more than one count but fewer than ten. The chain couples TRBV6-2 or TRBV6-3 to TRBJ2-5, with 8 bases matching TRBD2. The CDR3 contains 17 residues. The V gene's germline CDR1 is MNHEY and CDR2 SVGEGT. V shed 6 bases, J shed 0 bases, and the junction held 12 bases outside the gene matches. CDR3 DNA: TGTGCCAGCAGCATCATCTTGACTAGCGCGGACCAAGAGACCCAGTACTTC. Its translation is CASSIILTSADQETQYF.

The rearrangement joins TRBV4-1 to TRBJ2-1; 9 bases fit TRBD1. Germline V lookup: CDR1 MGHRA, CDR2 YSYEKL. The ends lost 2 bases at V and 15 bases at J; junction bases unmatched: 11. The CDR3 consists of 14 residues. The CDR3 protein is CASSQPISGQGLFF. The CDR3 region has the DNA TGCGCCAGCAGCCAACCGATATCGGGACAGGGACTGTTCTTC.

This chain connects TRBV28 to TRBJ2-4, with D maybe TRBD2 (6 bases). The length of the CDR3 is 14 residues. V was cut by 4 bases and J by 7 bases, with 14 bases left in between. In germline, CDR1 is MDHEN, CDR2 SYDVKM. The chain's CDR3 is CASSSQSAGNIQYF. CDR3 nucleotide sequence: TGTGCCAGCAGTTCACAGTCGGCGGGGAACATTCAGTACTTC.

This chain uses TRBV2 with TRBJ1-1; TRBD1 matches 11 bases. V lost 8 bases and J lost 5; bases outside the gene matches: 16. This CDR3 spans 17 amino acids. The germline CDR1 and CDR2 sequences are SNHLY and FYNNEI. CDR3 coding DNA: TGTGCCAGCCCCGCCGGACAGGGGGCTTTTATGGGAACTGAAGCTTTCTTT. Amino acid sequence: CASPAGQGAFMGTEAFF.

This clonotype turned up a few times. This sequence joins TRBV20-1 and TRBJ2-3; maybe TRBD2 (5 bases). The germline CDR1 and CDR2 sequences are DFQATT and SNEGSKA (reference sequence). The V end was cut by 0 bases, the J end by 1 base, with 11 bases between. There are 15 residues in the CDR3. In DNA, the CDR3 is TGCAGTGCTAGAGAGACTACCGCAGGCACAGATACGCAGTATTTT. Translation gives CSARETTAGTDTQYF.

This clonotype showed up just a few times. The chain employs TRBV9 and TRBJ2-5; TRBD2 aligns across 12 bases. This CDR3 has 18 residues. CDR1 is SGDLS, CDR2 YYNGEE, per germline. The V and J ends lost 4 bases and 5 bases, in that order; junction bases with no gene match: 15. The CDR3 coding sequence is TGTGCCAGCAGCCAGGGACTAGCGGGCCTTGGTGTACTGGAGACCCAGTACTTC. It translates to CASSQGLAGLGVLETQYF.

This chain joins TRBV7-3 and TRBJ1-4; D unclear. This CDR3 spans 15 amino acids. V lost 0 bases and J 5 bases, leaving 10 bases between the germline ends. Germline CDR1 is SGHTA and CDR2 is FQGTGA. The CDR3 sequence: CASSLTSGPNEKLFF. The CDR3, as DNA: TGTGCCAGCAGCTTAACCTCGGGCCCAAATGAAAAACTGTTTTTT.

V is TRBV6-5 and J is TRBJ2-3; 7 bases map to TRBD1. After removal of 4 bases from V and 2 bases from J, the junction contained 9 bases not matched to a gene. In germline, CDR1 is MNHEY, CDR2 SVGAGI. The CDR3 consists of 16 residues. DNA for the CDR3: TGTGCCAGCAGTTTTACCGGGACAGACTACACAGATACGCAGTATTTT. It is translated as CASSFTGTDYTDTQYF.

This clonotype turned up a few times. The chain is built from TRBV29-1 and TRBJ2-5, with TRBD2 matching 12 bases. V dropped 4 bases and J dropped 5; count of bases not matched to a gene: 11. The germline V gene encodes CDR1 SQVTM and CDR2 ANQGSEA. The CDR3 contains 16 residues. The CDR3 region has the DNA TGCAGCGTTGGACTAGCGGGGGTGTCTAGTCGGGAGACCCAGTACTTC. This codes for CSVGLAGVSSRETQYF.

Concerning this clonotype: One end of the junction varies from germline; a read error may be responsible. J is TRBJ1-1 and V is TRBV20-1; weak D call: TRBD1 (5 bases). The CDR3 spans 14 residues. Germline V gene lookup returns CDR1 DFQATT and CDR2 SNEGSKA (reference sequence). The CDR3 region has the DNA TGCAGTGCTAGAGGGGGCAGATTGAACACTGAGGCTTTCTTT. Residues: CSARGGRLNTEAFF.

This clonotype was detected only a few times. The rearrangement uses TRBV7-8 and TRBJ2-1, with no clear D. This CDR3 is built from 12 residues. V was pared by 1 base and J by 8 bases, with 6 bases between. CDR1 and CDR2 from the germline V gene are SGHVS and FQNEAQ. Written as DNA, the CDR3 is TGTGCCAGCAGCTTAGGCAGTTATGAGCAGTTCTTC. It specifies CASSLGSYEQFF.

This clonotype has more than one count but fewer than ten. The chain has TRBV6-6 and TRBJ1-5; possibly TRBD1 for D (6 bases). V gave up 7 bases and J gave up 6 bases, with 13 bases separating them. The length of the CDR3 is 13 residues. Germline-derived CDR1 and CDR2 are MNHNY and SVGAGI (reference sequence). CDR3 in DNA: TGTGCCAGCACCAACAGGGTGGTTCAGCCCCAGCATTTT. This translates into CASTNRVVQPQHF.